This T cell receptor (beta chain) emerged from a study of T cells in Graves' hyperthyroidism and ophthalmopathy. The authors obtained PBMCs from over 8 ml of fresh peripheral blood. What was amplified from RNA transcripts were TCR beta CDR3 regions. HTBI primers were employed in a first-round RT-PCR of the TCR CDR3. TCRdb independently ran MiXCR on the multiplex PCR reads; one entry per CDR3 protein. This table holds some 600,000 distinct CDR3 sequences, over 11% found once. At least ten counts were recorded for this clonotype. CDR3 size: 14 residues. The germline V gene encodes CDR1 MDHEN and CDR2 SYDVKM. Trimming left V 6 bases short and J 1 base short, with 10 bases between.

The receptor was derived from a young woman with Graves' hyperthyroidism that later progressed to Graves' ophthalmopathy. The chain carries TRBV28 and TRBJ1-5; possibly TRBD1 for D (5 bases). Sequenced material: blood. The DNA for the CDR3 is TGTGCCAGCAGACCAGGGAGGAGCAATCAGCCCCAGCATTTT. The encoded protein is CASRPGRSNQPQHF.